This T cell receptor (beta chain) was sequenced for a study of blood T cell repertoires in COVID-19. At the level of the study: From the United States, Italy and Spain came samples of acute and convalescent COVID-19. From T cells, B-cell-depleted T cells, or PBMCs came the material, which was cDNA or gDNA.

The repertoire was sequenced with immunoSEQ multiplex PCR; TCRdb's copy has only in-frame clones and lacks some. The table records more than 85,000 clones, about 88% of them present only once. From germline, CDR1 is LNHDA and CDR2 SQIVND (reference sequence). The CDR3 runs to 16 residues. Deletions cut 6 bases from V and 2 bases from J, with 16 bases between. The source material was peripheral blood. V usage is TRBV19 and J usage is TRBJ1-4, with D perhaps matching TRBD1 (5 bases). The origin of this receptor is a woman of 80 years or more with acute or convalescent COVID-19. CDR3 in amino acids: CASSGGRAGTNEKLFF. DNA for the CDR3: TGTGCCAGTAGCGGGGGTAGGGCAGGGACTAATGAAAAACTGTTTTTT.